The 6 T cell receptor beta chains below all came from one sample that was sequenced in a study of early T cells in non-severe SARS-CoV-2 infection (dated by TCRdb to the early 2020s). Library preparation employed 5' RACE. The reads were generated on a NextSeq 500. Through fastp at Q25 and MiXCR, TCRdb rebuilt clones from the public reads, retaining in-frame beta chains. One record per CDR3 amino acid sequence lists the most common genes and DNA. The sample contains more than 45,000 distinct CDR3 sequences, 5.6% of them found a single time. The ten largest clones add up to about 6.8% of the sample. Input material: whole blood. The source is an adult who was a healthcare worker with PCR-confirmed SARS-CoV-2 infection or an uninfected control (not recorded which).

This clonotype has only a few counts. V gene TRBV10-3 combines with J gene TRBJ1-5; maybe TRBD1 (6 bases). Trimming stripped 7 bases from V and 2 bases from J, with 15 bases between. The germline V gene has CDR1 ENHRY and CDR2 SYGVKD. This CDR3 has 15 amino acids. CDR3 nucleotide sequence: TGTGCCATCAAAGGCGGGGCAGGGGGCAATCAGCCCCAGCATTTT. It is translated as CAIKGGAGGNQPQHF.

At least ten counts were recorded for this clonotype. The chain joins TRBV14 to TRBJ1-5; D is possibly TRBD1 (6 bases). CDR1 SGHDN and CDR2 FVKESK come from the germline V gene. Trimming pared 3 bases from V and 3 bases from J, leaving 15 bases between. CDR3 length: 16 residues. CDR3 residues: CASSHYVTGSNQPQHF. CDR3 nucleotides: TGTGCCAGCAGCCACTACGTAACAGGGTCCAATCAGCCCCAGCATTTT.

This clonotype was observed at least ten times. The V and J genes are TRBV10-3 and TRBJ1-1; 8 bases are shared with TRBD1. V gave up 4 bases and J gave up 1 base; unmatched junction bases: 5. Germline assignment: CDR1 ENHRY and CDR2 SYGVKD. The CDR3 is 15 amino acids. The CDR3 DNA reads TGTGCCATCAGTGGCAAACAGGGGGGGAACACTGAAGCTTTCTTT. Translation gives CAISGKQGGNTEAFF.

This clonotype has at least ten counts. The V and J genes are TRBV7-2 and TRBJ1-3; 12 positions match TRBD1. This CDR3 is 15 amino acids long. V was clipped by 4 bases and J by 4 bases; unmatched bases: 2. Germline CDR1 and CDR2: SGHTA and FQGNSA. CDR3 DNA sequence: TGTGCCAGCAGCTGGGACAGGGGGCACGGAAACACCATATATTTT. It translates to CASSWDRGHGNTIYF.

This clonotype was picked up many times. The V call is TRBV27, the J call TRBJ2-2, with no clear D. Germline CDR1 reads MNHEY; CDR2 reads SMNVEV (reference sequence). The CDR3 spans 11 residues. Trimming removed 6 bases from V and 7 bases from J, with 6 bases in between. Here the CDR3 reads CASRLDGELFF. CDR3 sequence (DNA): TGTGCCAGCAGATTGGACGGGGAGCTGTTTTTT.

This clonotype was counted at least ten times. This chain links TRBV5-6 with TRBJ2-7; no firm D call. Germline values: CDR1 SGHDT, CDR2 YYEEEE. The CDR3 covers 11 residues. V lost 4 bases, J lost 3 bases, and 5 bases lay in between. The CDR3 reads CASSRDYEQYF. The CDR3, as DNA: TGTGCCAGCAGCCGTGACTACGAGCAGTACTTC.